Below, 24 T cell receptor beta chains from the same sample are listed, as sequenced in a study of blood T cells in healthy people across ages (dated by TCRdb to the mid-2010s). The receptor library was made with 5' RACE. Sequencing was carried out with an Illumina HiSeq 2500. A second roughly 7 to 11 cycle PCR used a sample-barcoded 5' primer and a J-beta primer mix. TCRdb handled the public reads itself, with Q25 trimming in fastp and clone calling in MiXCR, and kept productive beta chains. Rows merge per CDR3 protein into single entries with the most common DNA and genes. Here the sample has about 670,000 distinct CDR3 sequences; over 40% occur a single time. The biggest ten clones account for roughly 13% of the sample. Source material: blood. These receptors were obtained from a woman older than 75 in good health.

The CDR3 here is CATRKRGQGLQAFF. DNA for the CDR3: TGTGCCACCAGAAAGCGGGGACAGGGCCTTCAAGCTTTCTTT. V and J are TRBV15 and TRBJ1-1; TRBD1 aligns across 9 bases. Germline values: CDR1 LNHNV, CDR2 YYDKDF (reference sequence). This CDR3 comprises 14 residues. V lost 6 bases and J lost 9; bases outside the gene matches: 11.

The chain carries TRBV6-5 and TRBJ1-2; TRBD1 aligns across 9 bases. Germline trimming cut 4 bases from V and 8 bases from J; bases unmatched to any gene: 14. CDR3 length: 16 residues. Germline assignment: CDR1 MNHEY and CDR2 SVGAGI. This CDR3 reads CASSLQTGTGSYGYTF. Here the CDR3 DNA reads TGTGCCAGCAGTTTGCAGACCGGGACAGGGTCCTACGGCTACACCTTC.

V gene TRBV3-1 combines with J gene TRBJ1-3; no definite D call. Germline CDR1 reads LGHDT; CDR2 reads YNNKEL (reference sequence). The CDR3 is 16 residues long. Trimming removed 0 bases at V and 0 bases at J, with 9 bases between. CDR3 DNA: TGTGCCAGCAGCCAAGATTCGGGAAGCTCTGGAAACACCATATATTTT. Translating gives CASSQDSGSSGNTIYF. The variable domain in full, completed from reference TRBV3-1 and TRBJ1-3, reads DTAVSQTPKYLVTQMGNDKSIKCEQNLGHDTMYWYKQDSKKFLKIMFSYNNKELIINETVPNRFSPKSPDKAHLNLHINSLELGDSAVYFCASSQDSGSSGNTIYFGEGSWLTVV.

This clonotype was observed a few times. Since a much larger clone is just one base distant, this may be a read error. The gene calls are TRBV12-3 or TRBV12-4 and TRBJ2-7; perhaps TRBD1 as D (5 bases). The J call is doubtful: the DNA matches TRBJ2-5 better. The CDR3 contains 14 residues. Written as DNA, the CDR3 is TGTGCCAGCAGTGTGGGGCACGAAGGAGAGACCCAGTACTTC. Translation gives CASSVGHEGETQYF.

This clonotype came up many times. The V call is TRBV20-1, the J call TRBJ2-4; maybe TRBD2 (5 bases). The V end lost 3 bases, the J end lost 6 bases, and 12 bases lay between the germline ends. Germline lookup yields CDR1 DFQATT and CDR2 SNEGSKA (reference sequence). This CDR3 region has 13 residues. The CDR3 loop is CSARFEGLNIQYF. In DNA, the CDR3 is TGCAGTGCTAGGTTTGAGGGCTTAAACATTCAGTACTTC.

This clonotype turned up a few times. A clone one base away is much larger, so this may be a read error. This rearrangement joins TRBV20-1 to TRBJ2-1; 7 bases match TRBD2. Gene TRBJ2-7 matches the end of the DNA better, so the J call may be wrong. The CDR3 totals 16 residues. From germline, CDR1 is DFQATT and CDR2 SNEGSKA (reference sequence). The CDR3 sequence: CSARDPLADTYNEQYF. The DNA of the CDR3 is TGCAGTGCTAGAGATCCCCTAGCGGACACCTACAATGAGCAGTACTTC.

This chain uses TRBV6-5 with TRBJ2-1, with 13 bases identical to TRBD2. V trimming: 2 bases; J trimming: 5 bases; junction bases outside the gene matches: 3. The CDR3 has 16 residues. CDR1 and CDR2 from the germline V gene are MNHEY and SVGAGI. The CDR3 is CASSYPTSGGDNEQFF. For the CDR3, the DNA is TGTGCCAGCAGTTACCCTACTAGCGGGGGGGACAATGAGCAGTTCTTC.

This clonotype was picked up a small number of times. Given a much more abundant clone one base away, this may be a read error. The rearrangement joins TRBV29-1 to TRBJ2-5; 10 bases line up with TRBD1. The CDR3 is 12 amino acids. With V trimmed by 7 bases and J by 11 bases, 10 bases remained unmatched. In germline, CDR1 is SQVTM, CDR2 ANQGSEA. The CDR3 sequence: CSAPTGGNEQYF. The CDR3 bases are TGCAGCGCGCCGACAGGGGGCAATGAGCAGTACTTC.

V usage is TRBV4-2 and J usage is TRBJ2-3; 8 nucleotides line up with TRBD2. After removal of 1 base from V and 3 bases from J, the junction contained 12 bases not matched to a gene. Germline V gene lookup returns CDR1 LGHNA and CDR2 YNFKEQ. CDR3 size: 18 residues. As DNA, the CDR3 is TGTGCCAGCAGCCAAGGCGCGACGGTGACTAGCGTAACAGATACGCAGTATTTT. It yields the protein CASSQGATVTSVTDTQYF.

The rearrangement joins TRBV2 to TRBJ2-7; 7 nucleotides line up with TRBD1. Germline CDR1 reads SNHLY; CDR2 reads FYNNEI. The CDR3 runs 13 residues. V lost 5 bases and J lost 4; bases outside the gene matches: 5. In nucleotides, the CDR3 is TGTGCCAGCAGTAGAGACAGGGAGTACGAGCAGTACTTC. Translated: CASSRDREYEQYF.

The chain couples TRBV25-1 to TRBJ2-1; the match to TRBD2 covers 7 bases. The CDR3 loop spans 16 amino acids. V lost 3 bases to trimming and J lost 8 bases; unmatched junction nucleotides: 13. Germline V gives CDR1 MGHDK, CDR2 SYGVNS. CDR3: CASSDGAGIHSYEQFF. DNA of the CDR3: TGTGCCAGCAGTGACGGAGCGGGAATACATTCTTATGAGCAGTTCTTC.

The J gene is TRBJ2-1, the V gene TRBV29-1; D is undetermined. V was trimmed by 4 bases and J by 7 bases, leaving 17 bases between them. CDR1 and CDR2 from the germline V gene are SQVTM and ANQGSEA. The CDR3 spans 14 residues. In DNA, the CDR3 is TGCAGCGTTGTCATAGACCCTCTTGTGAATGAGCAGTTCTTC. It codes for CSVVIDPLVNEQFF.

The chain employs TRBV20-1 and TRBJ2-5, with a possible D match to TRBD1 (6 bases). Germline lookup yields CDR1 DFQATT and CDR2 SNEGSKA (reference sequence). The CDR3 length is 13 residues. CDR3 DNA sequence: TGCAGCCACCCAGGGGCCTACCAAGAGACCCAGTACTTC. It translates to CSHPGAYQETQYF.

Ten or more counts support this clonotype. The V gene is TRBV5-1, the J gene TRBJ2-3, with 9 bases aligning to TRBD1. Germline V gene sequence: CDR1 SGHRS, CDR2 YFSETQ. The junction had 3 bases not matched to a gene; V was cut back by 2 bases and J by 5 bases. This CDR3 is 14 amino acids long. DNA for the CDR3: TGCGCCAGCAGCTTAGGGACAGGGTTAGATACGCAGTATTTT. Its protein product is CASSLGTGLDTQYF.

The V and J genes are TRBV24-1 and TRBJ2-1, with 10 bases fitting TRBD2. The germline CDR1 and CDR2 sequences are KGHDR and SFDVKD. The ends lost 2 bases at V and 4 bases at J; junction bases unmatched: 4. The CDR3 loop spans 16 amino acids. The CDR3 spells CATSDSVAGGYNEQFF. CDR3 coding DNA: TGTGCCACCAGTGATTCCGTAGCGGGGGGATACAATGAGCAGTTCTTC.

This clonotype was counted many times. The V call is TRBV6-2 or TRBV6-3, the J call TRBJ2-4; 9 bases are shared with TRBD1. The germline V gene encodes CDR1 MNHEY and CDR2 SVGEGT. V lost 5 bases and J lost 7; bases outside the gene matches: 9. The CDR3 has 15 amino acids. The CDR3 coding sequence is TGTGCCAGCAGTACCCCGGCGACAGGGGGTAACATTCAGTACTTC. It is translated as CASSTPATGGNIQYF.

This clonotype was seen only a few times. J is TRBJ1-1 and V is TRBV7-3; perhaps TRBD1 as D (5 bases). The CDR3 loop spans 13 amino acids. V dropped 5 bases and J dropped 5 bases, with 12 bases sitting between them. CDR1 is SGHTA and CDR2 is FQGTGA in the germline V gene. CDR3 in amino acids: CASSAVGGTEAFF. The CDR3 DNA reads as TGTGCCAGCAGCGCGGTGGGGGGAACTGAAGCTTTCTTT.

The chain couples TRBV12-3 or TRBV12-4 to TRBJ2-5; D gene unclear. This CDR3 comprises 13 residues. The V end was cut by 6 bases, the J end by 4 bases, with 12 bases between. The CDR3 spells CASRQISGETQYF. The CDR3 region has the DNA TGTGCCAGCAGGCAAATTTCTGGAGAGACCCAGTACTTC.

This clonotype has only a few counts. The J gene is TRBJ2-3, the V gene TRBV3-1; 7 nucleotides match TRBD2. In germline, CDR1 is LGHDT, CDR2 YNNKEL (reference sequence). Trimming removed 2 bases from V and 2 bases from J; junction bases left unmatched: 7. The CDR3 runs 16 residues. The CDR3 DNA reads as TGTGCCAGCAGCCAACAAGGCGGGGGAGCCACAGATACGCAGTATTTT. As protein: CASSQQGGGATDTQYF.

Worth noting for this clonotype: This may come from a read error, since a much larger clone is one base off. The chain recombines TRBV6-1 with TRBJ2-1; D not certain. In germline, CDR1 is MNHNS, CDR2 SASEGT. This CDR3 has 14 amino acids. The chain's CDR3 is CASREVGRSGEQFF. CDR3 DNA: TGTGCCAGCAGGGAAGTAGGCCGTTCGGGTGAGCAGTTCTTC.

CDR3 sequence reads: CSAGGTGAFNQPQHF. CDR3 nucleotide sequence: TGCAGTGCTGGAGGGACAGGGGCTTTCAATCAGCCCCAGCATTTT. The rearrangement uses TRBV20-1 and TRBJ1-5; 10 bases line up with TRBD1. The CDR3 runs to 15 residues. Looked up from germline, CDR1 is DFQATT and CDR2 is SNEGSKA (reference sequence). Trimming removed 5 bases from V and 3 bases from J; junction bases left unmatched: 7.

In this sample, this clonotype turned up many times. The rearrangement links TRBV28 to TRBJ2-3; 7 positions match TRBD2. The CDR3 extends over 18 amino acids. From germline, CDR1 is MDHEN and CDR2 SYDVKM. V dropped 3 bases and J dropped 2; count of bases not matched to a gene: 14. CDR3 region: CASSFAGGPSGYTDTQYF. CDR3 bases: TGTGCCAGCAGTTTTGCGGGTGGTCCTAGCGGTTACACAGATACGCAGTATTTT.

The DNA for the CDR3 is TGTGCCAGCAGCATCGACAAGGCCTCTGGAAACACCATATATTTT. Translating it yields CASSIDKASGNTIYF. J is TRBJ1-3 and V is TRBV6-6; no clear D gene. The CDR3 consists of 15 residues. Germline V gives CDR1 MNHNY, CDR2 SVGAGI (reference sequence). Trimming removed 6 bases from V and 0 bases from J, with 12 bases in between.

This clonotype has only a few counts. The chain uses TRBV10-3 and TRBJ2-3, with 11 nucleotides matching TRBD2. The trim removed 0 bases at V and 6 bases at J, leaving 5 bases unmatched. The CDR3 is 16 residues long. Per the germline V gene, CDR1 is ENHRY and CDR2 is SYGVKD. The CDR3 nucleotides are TGTGCCATCAGTGAGTCGGAACTAGCGGGAGCGGATACGCAGTATTTT. Translated: CAISESELAGADTQYF.